The clone carrying this T cell receptor (beta chain) was picked up many times. Its target is unknown. The data were obtained in a study of spatial heterogeneity in lung cancer. Study-wide findings and caveats: The study found that expanded intratumoral alpha and beta TCR counts tracked tumor mutation counts.

As to time point: sample taken at primary tumor resection. TCRdb re-called the 5' RACE reads through MiXCR, storing one row per CDR3 protein. Here the sample spans about 100,000 distinct CDR3 sequences, roughly 4.5% being singletons. This material consisted of lung tumor tissue, taken at surgery. This TCR was recovered from a male donor with early-stage non-small cell lung cancer.

The CDR3 reads CASSLEVSNTEAFF. Written as DNA, the CDR3 is TGTGCCAGCAGCTTAGAAGTGTCTAACACTGAAGCTTTCTTT. The V gene is TRBV7-9, the J gene TRBJ1-1; no clear D gene. This CDR3 is 14 amino acids long. V was trimmed by 1 base and J by 2 bases, leaving 8 bases between them. CDR1 SEHNR and CDR2 FQNEAQ come from the germline V gene (reference sequence).